These T cell receptor beta chains were read from a single sample in a study of siplizumab effects on memory and regulatory T cells. Libraries were prepared by immunoSEQ multiplex PCR; TCRdb keeps only in-frame clonotypes and omits some of them. The sample shows about 7,800 clones, less than 45% of them seen only once. Their antigens remain unidentified. Sequenced sample: CFSE-low (dividing) CD8+ T cells sorted from an allogeneic mixed lymphocyte reaction. The receptors stem from a human donor in good health; the cells came from an allogeneic mixed lymphocyte reaction. The CDR3 runs from the conserved cysteine through the conserved F or W. Each record gives: D gene, J gene, clone size, V gene, CDR3 DNA, CDR3 protein. The D gene is left open where the match is weak. A row's size may be missing; if present it is once, few, many or a size class.

- | TRBJ1-5 | few | TRBV15 | TGTGCCACCAGCAGGGGGGACATCAATCAGCCCCAGCATTTT | CATSRGDINQPQHF
TRBD1 | TRBJ2-7 | - | TRBV27 | TGTGCCAGCAGTTTTTCAGGGGGTAACTACGAGCAGTACTTC | CASSFSGGNYEQYF
- | TRBJ2-1 | medium-sized | TRBV5-1 | TGCGCCAGCAGCTTGGAGATGATAGGGTCCAATGAGCAGTTCTTC | CASSLEMIGSNEQFF
- | TRBJ2-7 | - | TRBV28 | TGTGCCAGCGGGACACCCTTCTACGAGCAGTACTTC | CASGTPFYEQYF
- | TRBJ2-7 | medium-sized | TRBV6-5 | TGTGCCAGCAGTTCCCCCGAGCAGTACTTC | CASSSPEQYF
- | TRBJ1-5 | few | TRBV19 | TGTGCCAGTAGTATATCTGCGGGTAATCAGCCCCAGCATTTT | CASSISAGNQPQHF
- | TRBJ2-7 | few | TRBV2 | TGTGCCAGCAGTGGTCTTTCCTACGAGCAGTACTTC | CASSGLSYEQYF
- | TRBJ2-7 | medium-sized | TRBV5-8 | TGTGCCAGCAGCTTGTCGGGGACCTACGAGCAGTACTTC | CASSLSGTYEQYF
TRBD2 | TRBJ2-1 | - | TRBV6-5 | TGTGCCAGCGGGGCTAGCGGGAGTTACAATGAGCAGTTCTTC | CASGASGSYNEQFF
- | TRBJ2-2 | - | TRBV7-3 | TGTGCCAGCAGCTCATCGAACACCGGGGAGCTGTTTTTT | CASSSSNTGELFF
TRBD1 | TRBJ2-7 | few | TRBV27 | TGTGCCAGCAGTTCCGGGACAGGGGGCTACGAGCAGTACTTC | CASSSGTGGYEQYF
- | TRBJ2-7 | medium-sized | TRBV6-1 | TGTGCCAGCAGTGAAGGCCACGGTTACGAGCAGTACTTC | CASSEGHGYEQYF
TRBD1 | TRBJ2-1 | - | TRBV7-2 | TGTGCCAGCAGCTTAGGGTCGGGGACAGGGTCGTTCTTC | CASSLGSGTGSFF
TRBD1 | TRBJ2-7 | - | TRBV7-4 | TGTGCCAGCAGCTGGGACAGGGAATCCTACGAGCAGTACTTC | CASSWDRESYEQYF
- | TRBJ2-7 | - | TRBV6-6 | TGTGCCAGCAGGCAGGAGGGCAACGAGCAGTACTTC | CASRQEGNEQYF
- | TRBJ2-1 | - | TRBV5-4 | TGTGCCAGCAGCGCTCTAGGCAATGAGCAGTTCTTC | CASSALGNEQFF
- | TRBJ2-7 | - | TRBV23-1 | TGCGCCAGCGCTGGGGGGGGGCCGAACGAGCAGTACTTC | CASAGGGPNEQYF
TRBD2 | TRBJ2-3 | medium-sized | TRBV30 | TGTGCCTGGAGTGTAAGGACTAGCCGCGATACGCAGTATTTT | CAWSVRTSRDTQYF
TRBD1 | TRBJ1-6 | - | TRBV23-1 | TGCGCCAGCAGCCATAAATACAGGGGTAATAATTCACCCCTCCACTTT | CASSHKYRGNNSPLHF
- | TRBJ2-7 | - | TRBV28 | TGTGCCAGCAGTTTCTTCCGGGGACGGTCGTACGAGCAGTACTTC | CASSFFRGRSYEQYF
- | TRBJ2-2 | once | TRBV6-5 | TGTGCCAGCAGACAACAGGGAAGTACCGGGGAGCTGTTTTTT | CASRQQGSTGELFF